Listed below are T cell receptor beta chains from one sample, sequenced in a study of cytomegalovirus exposure and HLA in healthy donors. TCRdb's copy holds only in-frame clones and misses some; the assay was immunoSEQ multiplex PCR. The table includes roughly 99,000 clones, around 80% detected once. Sequencing was performed on PBMCs. These TCRs come from a man younger than 40 in good health and CMV-seropositive. CDR3s include the opening cysteine and the closing phenylalanine or tryptophan. D genes are given only for firm matches. Size is stated for part of the rows, as once, few or many counts, or as a class when the clone is expanded.

- TRBJ1-2 TRBV19 - TGTGCCAGTAGTATAGGGGGGGTTAACTATGGCTACACCTTC CASSIGGVNYGYTF
- TRBJ2-5 TRBV19 - TGTGCCAGTAGTATCGGCACTACCTTCCAAGAGACCCAGTACTTC CASSIGTTFQETQYF
- TRBJ2-5 TRBV27 TRBD1 TGTGCCAGCAGTTTACGAATTAACAGGGGGCAGGTCGGGGAGACCCAGTACTTC CASSLRINRGQVGETQYF
- TRBJ1-2 TRBV5-1 - TGCGCCAGCAGCTTTCCCGGGGGTGACTATGGCTACACCTTC CASSFPGGDYGYTF
once TRBJ1-6 TRBV5-8 - TGTGCCAGCAGCTTGGCCCGATGGCAGGGCAATTCACCCCTCCACTTT CASSLARWQGNSPLHF
- TRBJ1-6 TRBV19 TRBD1 TGTGCCAGTAGTAGCCTAGACAGGGGGCGGTCACCCCTCCACTTT CASSSLDRGRSPLHF
- TRBJ2-2 TRBV7-2 - TGTGCCAGCAGCATACTAAACACCGGGGAGCTGTTTTTT CASSILNTGELFF
once TRBJ1-2 TRBV10-3 TRBD1 TGTGCCATCAGTGAAATGCCAGGACAGGGGACCTATGGCTACACCTTC CAISEMPGQGTYGYTF
- TRBJ2-7 TRBV4-1 - TGCGCCAGCAGCCAAGTCGGAGGGACGCCCGAGCAGTACTTC CASSQVGGTPEQYF
- TRBJ1-4 TRBV11-3 - TGTGCCAGCAGCTTAGGTGGGGGGGCTGGTGAAAAACTGTTTTTT CASSLGGGAGEKLFF
few TRBJ1-5 TRBV7-2 - TGTGCCAGCAGCCCCGGGGGTAATCAGCCCCAGCATTTT CASSPGGNQPQHF
- TRBJ2-3 TRBV27 TRBD2 TGTGCCAGCAGTTTATCACTAGCGGGGACTCTCAACACAGATACGCAGTATTTT CASSLSLAGTLNTDTQYF
- TRBJ2-1 TRBV5-6 TRBD2 TGTGCCAGCAGCTTGTTGGCGGGGGGGGAGAATGAGCAGTTCTTC CASSLLAGGENEQFF
- TRBJ2-4 TRBV5-6 - TGTGCCAGCAGCGGAAAGACAAAAGACGGGGTTAATGTCAAAAACATTCAGTACTTC CASSGKTKDGVNVKNIQYF
- TRBJ2-7 TRBV6-1 TRBD1 TGTGCCAGCAGTCTCCGGGACAGCTACGAGCAGTACTTC CASSLRDSYEQYF
- TRBJ2-3 TRBV6-5 - TGTGCCAGCAGTCCACTCAGGGTTCAGTCAGATACGCAGTATTTT CASSPLRVQSDTQYF
- TRBJ1-6 TRBV5-6 TRBD1 TGTGCCAGCAGCTCGACAGGGTCGTCTTCACCCCTCCACTTT CASSSTGSSSPLHF
medium-sized TRBJ2-3 TRBV5-4 TRBD2 TGTGCCAGCAGCTTGGTAGCGGGGGGGATCACAGATACGCAGTATTTT CASSLVAGGITDTQYF
- TRBJ1-1 TRBV27 - TGTGCCAGCAGTTTAGGGGGGGTCGCTGAAGCTTTCTTT CASSLGGVAEAFF
- TRBJ2-6 TRBV18 TRBD1 TGTGCCAGCACCTTACAGGGGGTTGGTACGGGGGCCAACGTCCTGACTTTC CASTLQGVGTGANVLTF
- TRBJ2-2 TRBV18 - TGTGCCAGCTCACCACCTGCGGGGACCGGGGAGCTGTTTTTT CASSPPAGTGELFF
- TRBJ2-5 TRBV5-1 TRBD2 TGCGCCAGCAGCTTGGGACTAGCGGAGACCCAGTACTTC CASSLGLAETQYF
- TRBJ1-2 TRBV18 - TGTGCCAGCTCACCACCGCCTACGAAAGGGGGCTATGGCTACACCTTC CASSPPPTKGGYGYTF
- TRBJ1-6 TRBV6-4 - TGTGCCAGCAGTAACATTGCTAATTCACCCCTCCACTTT CASSNIANSPLHF
- TRBJ1-6 TRBV18 TRBD1 TGTGCCAGCTCACCTGCCCCGGGACAGAATTCACCCCTCCACTTT CASSPAPGQNSPLHF
- TRBJ1-2 TRBV7-2 - TGTGCCAGCAGCCACGACCCGGGATATGGCTACACCTTC CASSHDPGYGYTF
- TRBJ2-3 TRBV7-9 TRBD2 TGTGCCAGCAGCTTACGTGGGGCGGGGGGCACAGATACGCAGTATTTT CASSLRGAGGTDTQYF
few TRBJ2-6 TRBV6-5 - TGTGCCAGCAGTGTAGGGGACTCTGGGGCCAACGTCCTGACTTTC CASSVGDSGANVLTF
- TRBJ2-7 TRBV5-6 TRBD1 TGTGCCAGCCTCCTAGGGACAGCGAAAAACGAGCAGTACTTC CASLLGTAKNEQYF
few TRBJ2-4 TRBV5-4 TRBD1 TGTGCCAGCAGCCTACGACAGGGTGGGGACAGTCAGTACTTC CASSLRQGGDSQYF
- TRBJ1-5 TRBV30 - TGTGCCTGGAGTATGGGGAGCGATCAGCCCCAGCATTTT CAWSMGSDQPQHF